This TCR beta chain was retrieved from a study of blood T cell repertoires in COVID-19. Study-wide context: Both acute and convalescent COVID-19 samples were obtained from the United States, Italy and Spain.

The method was immunoSEQ multiplex PCR; TCRdb's version includes in-frame clones alone and lacks a portion of them. The sample has about 190,000 clones; 90% are singletons. The CDR3 loop spans 15 amino acids. Germline V gives CDR1 ENHRY, CDR2 SYGVKD. V lost 3 bases, J lost 2 bases, and 13 bases lay in between. This chain connects TRBV10-3 to TRBJ2-5; possibly TRBD2 for D (6 bases). This TCR was recovered from a man aged 50 to 60 with acute or convalescent COVID-19. Material for sequencing was peripheral blood. The CDR3 loop reads CAISDGGTAQETQYF. In DNA, the CDR3 is TGTGCCATCAGTGATGGAGGGACGGCACAAGAGACCCAGTACTTC.